This passage covers 29 T cell receptor beta chains from one sample sequenced in a study of cytomegalovirus exposure and HLA in healthy donors. It was with 60 Vbeta and 13 Jbeta primers that the PCR ran. Profiling relied on immunoSEQ multiplex PCR, and the TCRdb table lists in-frame clones only, not all of them. The repertoire includes 150,000 to 200,000 clones, 80% of them detected once, and roughly 5% sits in the top ten. Sequenced sample: PBMCs. The receptors originated from a man between 25 and 39 years old in good health and CMV-seronegative.

This chain connects TRBV28 to TRBJ2-5; D is unclear. The V end lost 11 bases, the J end lost 5 bases, and 21 bases lay between the germline ends. The CDR3 contains 14 residues. CDR1 is MDHEN and CDR2 is SYDVKM in the germline V gene. CDR3 nucleotide sequence: TGTGCCTCCCACCCCGGAGCAGTACGGGAGACCCAGTACTTC. It encodes CASHPGAVRETQYF.

V and J are TRBV7-9 and TRBJ2-7; 12 bases map to TRBD1. The V and J ends lost 1 base and 5 bases, in that order; junction bases with no gene match: 6. The CDR3 length is 16 residues. Germline loops: CDR1 SEHNR, CDR2 FQNEAQ (reference sequence). The CDR3 sequence: CASSLVSGTGGNEQYF. CDR3 sequence (DNA): TGTGCCAGCAGCTTAGTGTCCGGGACAGGGGGCAACGAGCAGTACTTC.

V usage is TRBV9 and J usage is TRBJ2-7, with unresolved D. With 4 bases removed from V and 5 bases from J, the gap between germline ends came to 19 bases. Germline-derived CDR1 and CDR2 are SGDLS and YYNGEE. This CDR3 region has 15 residues. The CDR3 reads CASSNVYGDLHEQYF. The CDR3 DNA follows: TGTGCCAGCAGCAACGTATATGGAGACCTCCACGAGCAGTACTTC.

Worth noting for this clone: Distinct nucleotide sequences in the sample also encode this CDR3. V usage is TRBV7-3 and J usage is TRBJ1-2; TRBD1 matches 7 bases. CDR3 size: 13 residues. Per germline, CDR1 SGHTA and CDR2 FQGTGA. The junction had 5 bases not matched to a gene; V was cut back by 5 bases and J by 5 bases. CDR3 residues: CASSLRQGYGYTF. The CDR3 DNA sequence: TGTGCCAGCAGCCTACGACAGGGTTATGGCTACACCTTC. Combining the CDR3 with reference TRBV7-3 and TRBJ1-2 gives the whole variable domain GAGVSQTPSNKVTEKGKYVELRCDPISGHTALYWYRQSLGQGPEFLIYFQGTGAADDSGLPNDRFFAVRPEGSVSTLKIQRTERGDSAVYLCASSLRQGYGYTFGSGTRLTVV.

This clone appeared once. The chain links TRBV19 to TRBJ1-3, with a tentative D call TRBD1 (5 bases). The V end was cut by 10 bases, the J end by 0 bases, with 13 bases between. The length of the CDR3 is 14 residues. Germline CDR1 is LNHDA and CDR2 is SQIVND (reference sequence). The CDR3 nucleotides are TGTGCCACTATGGACACCAACTCTGGAAACACCATATATTTT. Encoded protein: CATMDTNSGNTIYF.

The chain combines TRBV6-1 with TRBJ1-2, with a weak D call TRBD1 (5 bases). This CDR3 contains 14 residues. The germline gives CDR1 MNHNS, CDR2 SASEGT. The germline V and J ends were trimmed by 3 bases and 6 bases, with 14 bases remaining between them. CDR3 loop: CASSEGRGSHGYTF. The CDR3 region has the DNA TGTGCCAGCAGTGAGGGGAGGGGAAGTCATGGCTACACCTTC.

The V and J genes are TRBV11-2 and TRBJ2-7; the match to TRBD1 covers 7 bases. Germline trimming cut 5 bases from V and 4 bases from J; bases unmatched to any gene: 8. Germline assignment: CDR1 SGHAT and CDR2 FQNNGV. The CDR3 totals 14 residues. The CDR3, as DNA: TGTGCCAGCAGCCTACTGGGACAGAGATACGAGCAGTACTTC. Residues: CASSLLGQRYEQYF.

The chain carries TRBV5-3 and TRBJ2-2; tentatively, D is TRBD1 (5 bases). TRBV5-3 is an ORF, and what it does is uncertain. Trimming removed 8 bases from V and 7 bases from J, with 12 bases in between. The CDR3 has 12 residues. The CDR3 DNA is TGTGCCAGCGGCGGAAGGGGCGGGGAGCTGTTTTTT. Amino acid sequence: CASGGRGGELFF.

This chain uses TRBV14 with TRBJ2-6; 8 nucleotides line up with TRBD2. This CDR3 is 21 amino acids long. With 2 bases clipped from V and 2 bases from J, the junction kept 17 bases outside the gene matches. Germline loops: CDR1 SGHDN, CDR2 FVKESK. The DNA of the CDR3 is TGTGCCAGCAGCCAAATCCGGGGGGGAGGGGTGAACCTACCTGGGGCCAACGTCCTGACTTTC. Its protein product is CASSQIRGGGVNLPGANVLTF. Full variable domain (rest looked up from reference TRBV14 and TRBJ2-6): EAGVTQFPSHSVIEKGQTVTLRCDPISGHDNLYWYRRVMGKEIKFLLHFVKESKQDESGMPNNRFLAERTGGTYSTLKVQPAELEDSGVYFCASSQIRGGGVNLPGANVLTFGAGSRLTVL.

The table lists this clone with a few counts. The chain recombines TRBV28 with TRBJ2-5; D call uncertain. Trimming removed 6 bases at V and 0 bases at J, with 11 bases between. The CDR3 has 14 residues. Germline CDR1 MDHEN, CDR2 SYDVKM. The CDR3 nucleotides read TGTGCCAGCAGGGGCCTTTCGTACCAAGAGACCCAGTACTTC. This codes for CASRGLSYQETQYF.

The chain has TRBV2 and TRBJ1-3; possible D gene TRBD1, 5 bases. This CDR3 has 18 residues. The V end lost 6 bases, the J end lost 4 bases, and 25 bases lay between the germline ends. Germline V gene sequence: CDR1 SNHLY, CDR2 FYNNEI. The CDR3 protein is CASREPITGGGLGNTIYF. The CDR3 DNA reads TGTGCCAGCAGGGAACCAATTACAGGTGGAGGGTTGGGAAACACCATATATTTT.

V is TRBV30 and J is TRBJ2-2, with 7 bases identical to TRBD1. Unmatched junction bases numbered 10, after V lost 3 bases and J lost 0 bases. The CDR3 sequence is 17 residues long. CDR1 GTSNPN and CDR2 SVGIG come from the germline V gene (reference sequence). The CDR3 here is CAWSATGTASNTGELFF. The CDR3 region has the DNA TGTGCCTGGAGCGCTACCGGGACAGCCTCGAACACCGGGGAGCTGTTTTTT.

The CDR3 loop reads CAISESENEKLFF. CDR3 nucleotide sequence: TGTGCCATCAGTGAGTCGGAGAATGAAAAACTGTTTTTT. The chain combines TRBV10-3 with TRBJ1-4; D remains unclear. Germline assignment: CDR1 ENHRY and CDR2 SYGVKD. The CDR3 consists of 13 residues. With 0 bases removed from V and 5 bases from J, the gap between germline ends came to 4 bases.

The gene calls are TRBV30 and TRBJ1-6; weak D call: TRBD1 (6 bases). CDR1 is GTSNPN and CDR2 is SVGIG in the germline V gene (reference sequence). V was cut by 5 bases and J by 7 bases, with 15 bases left in between. The CDR3 runs to 14 residues. The CDR3 DNA reads TGTGCCTGGGCGGGAGACAGGATAAATTCACCCCTCCACTTT. Translated, it gives CAWAGDRINSPLHF.

The rearrangement uses TRBV6-5 and TRBJ2-7; D perhaps matches TRBD1 (6 bases). V dropped 5 bases and J dropped 0 bases, with 8 bases sitting between them. CDR3 length equals 13 residues. Germline V gene data show CDR1 as MNHEY and CDR2 as SVGAGI. This CDR3 reads CASSQQGSYEQYF. The CDR3 DNA sequence: TGTGCCAGCAGTCAACAGGGCTCCTACGAGCAGTACTTC.

V and J are TRBV19 and TRBJ1-4, with D perhaps TRBD1 (6 bases). Germline CDR1 reads LNHDA; CDR2 reads SQIVND (reference sequence). The CDR3 spans 16 residues. Trimming removed 3 bases at V and 3 bases at J, with 14 bases between. Here the CDR3 DNA reads TGTGCCAGTAGTATGTGGCCAGGGGTAGCTAATGAAAAACTGTTTTTT. This encodes CASSMWPGVANEKLFF.

This chain connects TRBV30 to TRBJ1-2; D is unresolved. The length of the CDR3 is 12 residues. V was clipped by 3 bases and J by 4 bases, with 9 bases between them. Per germline, CDR1 GTSNPN and CDR2 SVGIG (reference sequence). Here the CDR3 reads CAWSPELYGYTF. In DNA, the CDR3 is TGTGCCTGGAGCCCCGAGCTCTATGGCTACACCTTC.

The rearrangement links TRBV19 to TRBJ1-2, with D possibly TRBD1 on 6 matching bases. CDR1 is LNHDA, CDR2 SQIVND, per germline (reference sequence). The germline V and J ends were trimmed by 8 bases and 4 bases, with 14 bases remaining between them. CDR3 size: 13 residues. The CDR3, as DNA: TGTGCCAGTGGCATGGGGGCTAGCTATGGCTACACCTTC. Translating it yields CASGMGASYGYTF.

The chain uses TRBV19 and TRBJ2-7; 9 bases are a match to TRBD1. The CDR3 loop spans 15 amino acids. Germline-derived CDR1 and CDR2 are LNHDA and SQIVND (reference sequence). Unmatched junction bases numbered 8, after V lost 5 bases and J lost 3 bases. The CDR3 DNA is TGTGCCAGTAGTGAAGGACAGGGGAATTACTACGAGCAGTACTTC. Amino acids: CASSEGQGNYYEQYF.

The rearrangement links TRBV7-6 to TRBJ2-3, with 9 nucleotides matching TRBD1. Germline V gene sequence: CDR1 SGHVS, CDR2 FNYEAQ. With 4 bases clipped from V and 2 bases from J, the junction kept 7 bases outside the gene matches. There are 16 residues in the CDR3. CDR3 sequence: CASSYDRGMVTDTQYF. The CDR3 nucleotides read TGTGCCAGCAGCTATGACAGGGGGATGGTCACAGATACGCAGTATTTT.

The V and J genes are TRBV6-6 and TRBJ2-5; D may be TRBD2 (5 bases). This CDR3 is 14 amino acids long. The germline V and J ends were trimmed by 0 bases and 9 bases, with 14 bases remaining between them. Germline CDR1 and CDR2: MNHNY and SVGAGI (reference sequence). CDR3 coding DNA: TGTGCCAGCAGTTACTCGAGTCCTAACGGGGCCCAGTACTTC. Translation: CASSYSSPNGAQYF.

On this clone itself: Relative to the germline gene, one junction end is altered; a read error may explain this. This rearrangement joins TRBV25-1 to TRBJ2-5; no clear D gene. This CDR3 is 13 amino acids long. Germline V CDR1 and CDR2: MGHDK, SYGVNS. For the CDR3, the DNA is TGTGCCAGCAGTGGCTTTCACCAGGAGACCCAGTACTTC. Residues: CASSGFHQETQYF.

V is TRBV27 and J is TRBJ2-1; no clear D gene. V shed 5 bases and J shed 9 bases, with 8 bases lying between them. Looked up from germline, CDR1 is MNHEY and CDR2 is SMNVEV (reference sequence). This CDR3 has 11 residues. CDR3 amino acids: CASSREFEQFF. As DNA, the CDR3 is TGTGCCAGCAGTCGTGAGTTTGAGCAGTTCTTC.

This chain uses TRBV28 with TRBJ1-2; TRBD1 agrees at 8 bases. V dropped 6 bases and J dropped 2; count of bases not matched to a gene: 11. This CDR3 comprises 16 residues. Germline V gene sequence: CDR1 MDHEN, CDR2 SYDVKM. The CDR3 DNA reads TGTGCCAGCAGCAGCATGACAGGGGCCTCGAACTATGGCTACACCTTC. Translation gives CASSSMTGASNYGYTF.

A note on this clone: Relative to the germline gene, one junction end is altered; a read error may explain this. Other DNA variants within this sample encode the same CDR3. The chain joins TRBV10-3 to TRBJ2-7; possibly TRBD1 for D (6 bases). The germline V gene has CDR1 ENHRY and CDR2 SYGVKD. The CDR3 is 14 amino acids. The CDR3 DNA sequence: TGCGCCATCAGTGACCTGACAGGAGCCTACGAGCAGTACTTC. It is translated as CAISDLTGAYEQYF.

V usage is TRBV7-2 and J usage is TRBJ2-7, with TRBD1 matching over 9 bases. In germline, CDR1 is SGHTA, CDR2 FQGNSA. This CDR3 has 17 residues. Trimming cost V 3 bases and J 3 bases; bases outside gene matches: 12. The CDR3 protein is CASSFPGQGAAHYEQYF. The CDR3 DNA is TGTGCCAGCAGCTTCCCGGGACAGGGAGCTGCCCACTACGAGCAGTACTTC.

This clone showed up just a few times. The J gene is TRBJ1-2, the V gene TRBV6-5; 7 nucleotides align to TRBD1. CDR1 MNHEY and CDR2 SVGAGI come from the germline V gene. The V and J ends lost 4 bases and 8 bases, in that order; junction bases with no gene match: 13. This CDR3 has 15 residues. The CDR3: CASSSFLRQGWGYTF. In nucleotides, the CDR3 is TGTGCCAGCAGTTCATTCCTTCGACAGGGTTGGGGCTACACCTTC.

The chain employs TRBV4-1 and TRBJ1-5, with 8 bases matching TRBD1. Trimming took 1 base from V and 5 from J; bases not matched to a gene: 4. The CDR3 has 15 residues. CDR1 is MGHRA, CDR2 YSYEKL, per germline. As DNA, the CDR3 is TGCGCCAGCAGCCAAGCCGGACAGGGTGATCAGCCCCAGCATTTT. Its protein is CASSQAGQGDQPQHF.

This chain joins TRBV5-6 and TRBJ2-6; 7 bases match TRBD1. The germline gives CDR1 SGHDT, CDR2 YYEEEE. The J segment lost 0 bases and the V segment lost 4 bases, leaving 7 bases of the junction unmatched. The length of the CDR3 is 17 residues. This chain's CDR3 is CASSLDREPSGANVLTF. The DNA of the CDR3 is TGTGCCAGCAGCCTCGACAGGGAACCCTCTGGGGCCAACGTCCTGACTTTC.